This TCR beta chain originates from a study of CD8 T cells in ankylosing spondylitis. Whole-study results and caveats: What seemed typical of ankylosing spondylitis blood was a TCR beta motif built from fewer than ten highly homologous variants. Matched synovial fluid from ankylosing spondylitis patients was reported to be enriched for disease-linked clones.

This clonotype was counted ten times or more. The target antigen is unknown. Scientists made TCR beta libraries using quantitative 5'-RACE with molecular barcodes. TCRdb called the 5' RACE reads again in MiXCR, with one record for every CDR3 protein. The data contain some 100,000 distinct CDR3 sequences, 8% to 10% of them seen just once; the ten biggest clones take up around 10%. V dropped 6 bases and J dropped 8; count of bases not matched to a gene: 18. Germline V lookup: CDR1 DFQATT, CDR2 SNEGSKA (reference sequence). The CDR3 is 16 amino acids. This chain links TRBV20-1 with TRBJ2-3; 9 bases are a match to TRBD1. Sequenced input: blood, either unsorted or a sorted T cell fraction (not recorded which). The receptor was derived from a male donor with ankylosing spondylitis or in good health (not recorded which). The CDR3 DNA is TGCAGTGCCAACTTTCCGGGACAGGGAAGTTTAGGTACGCAGTATTTT. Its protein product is CSANFPGQGSLGTQYF.